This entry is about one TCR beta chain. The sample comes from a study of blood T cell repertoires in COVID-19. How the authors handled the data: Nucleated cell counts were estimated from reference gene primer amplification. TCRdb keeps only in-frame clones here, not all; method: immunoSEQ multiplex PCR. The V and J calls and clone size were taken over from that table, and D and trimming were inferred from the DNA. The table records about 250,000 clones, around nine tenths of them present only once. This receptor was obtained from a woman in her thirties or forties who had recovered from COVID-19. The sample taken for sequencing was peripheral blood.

DNA of the CDR3: TGTGCCAGCAGCGTAGGAGGGAACCTCTACGAGCAGTACTTC. Translated: CASSVGGNLYEQYF. The J gene is TRBJ2-7, the V gene TRBV9; weak D call: TRBD2 (5 bases). The germline V and J ends were trimmed by 0 bases and 3 bases, with 10 bases remaining between them. This CDR3 is built from 14 residues. Germline CDR1 SGDLS, CDR2 YYNGEE.